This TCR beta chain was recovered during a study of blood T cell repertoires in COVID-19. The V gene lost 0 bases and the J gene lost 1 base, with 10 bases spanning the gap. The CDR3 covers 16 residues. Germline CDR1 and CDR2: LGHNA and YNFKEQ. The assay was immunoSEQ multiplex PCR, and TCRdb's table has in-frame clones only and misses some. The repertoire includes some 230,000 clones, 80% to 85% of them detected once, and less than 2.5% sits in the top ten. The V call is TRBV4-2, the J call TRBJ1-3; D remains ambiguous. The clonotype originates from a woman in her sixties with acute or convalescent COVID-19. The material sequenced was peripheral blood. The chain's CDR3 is CASSQDARPSGNTIYF. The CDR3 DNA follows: TGTGCCAGCAGCCAAGATGCGCGGCCGTCTGGAAACACCATATATTTT.